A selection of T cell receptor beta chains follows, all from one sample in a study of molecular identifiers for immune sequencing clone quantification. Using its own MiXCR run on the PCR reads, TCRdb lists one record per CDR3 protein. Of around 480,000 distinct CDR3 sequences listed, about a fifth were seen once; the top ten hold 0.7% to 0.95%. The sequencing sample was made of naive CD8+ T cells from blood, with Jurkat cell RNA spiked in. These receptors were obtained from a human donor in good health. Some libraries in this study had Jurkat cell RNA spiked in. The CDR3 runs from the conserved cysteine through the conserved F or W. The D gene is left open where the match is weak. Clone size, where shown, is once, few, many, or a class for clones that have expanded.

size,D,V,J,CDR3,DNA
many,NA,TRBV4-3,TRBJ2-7,CASSQDLRVSAYEQYF,TGCGCCAGCAGCCAAGATCTCAGGGTTTCGGCCTACGAGCAGTACTTC
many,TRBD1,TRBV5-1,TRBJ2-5,CASSFSETGGYQETQYF,TGCGCCAGCAGCTTTTCCGAGACAGGGGGATACCAAGAGACCCAGTACTTC
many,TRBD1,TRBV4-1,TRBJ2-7,CASSQAGGLYEQYF,TGCGCCAGCAGCCAGGCAGGGGGCCTCTACGAGCAGTACTTC
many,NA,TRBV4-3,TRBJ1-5,CASSQDWNSNQPQHF,TGCGCCAGCAGCCAAGATTGGAATAGCAATCAGCCCCAGCATTTT
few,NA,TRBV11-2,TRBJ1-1,CASTSITADTEAFF,TGTGCCAGCACCTCCATCACCGCAGACACTGAAGCTTTCTTT
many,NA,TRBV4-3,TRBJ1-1,CASSQGRVMKTEAFF,TGCGCCAGCAGCCAAGGTAGGGTAATGAAGACTGAAGCTTTCTTT
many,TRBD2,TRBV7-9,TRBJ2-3,CASSAPVSSGVSTDTQYF,TGTGCCAGCAGCGCCCCCGTTTCCAGCGGGGTTAGCACAGATACGCAGTATTTT
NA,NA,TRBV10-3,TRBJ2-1,CAISERLAENNVQFF,TGTGCCATCAGTGAGAGGCTAGCAGAAAACAATGTGCAGTTCTTT
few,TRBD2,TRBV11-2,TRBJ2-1,CASSLATSGNEQFF,TGTGCCAGCAGCTTAGCTACTAGCGGCAATGAGCAGTTCTTC
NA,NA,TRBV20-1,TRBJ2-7,CSARESQGLSYEQYF,TGCAGTGCTAGGGAAAGTCAGGGTCTCTCCTACGAGCAGTACTTC
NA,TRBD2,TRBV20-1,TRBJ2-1,CRVLAGGHNEQFF,TGCAGGGTACTAGCGGGGGGCCACAATGAGCAGTTCTTC
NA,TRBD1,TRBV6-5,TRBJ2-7,CASYSGTGPYEQYF,TGTGCCAGCTACTCCGGGACAGGGCCCTACGAGCAGTACTTC
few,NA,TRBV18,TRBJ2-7,CASSSLGGISEQYF,TGTGCCAGCTCATCTCTCGGAGGGATCAGCGAGCAGTACTTC
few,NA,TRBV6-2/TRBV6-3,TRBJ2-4,CASSYGTDWDGSKNIQYF,TGTGCCAGCAGTTACGGGACGGACTGGGATGGATCCAAAAACATTCAGTACTTC
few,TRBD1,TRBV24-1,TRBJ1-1,CATSDGQAGYTEAFF,TGTGCCACCAGTGATGGACAGGCGGGGTACACTGAAGCTTTCTTT
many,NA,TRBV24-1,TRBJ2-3,CATSDQQSSTDTQYF,TGTGCCACCAGTGACCAACAGTCTAGCACAGATACGCAGTATTTT
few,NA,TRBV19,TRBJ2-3,CASSISLLTSADTQYF,TGTGCCAGTAGTATTAGCCTACTCACTTCGGCAGATACGCAGTATTTT
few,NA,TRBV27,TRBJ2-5,CATRTGNQETQYF,TGTGCCACACGGACTGGGAACCAAGAGACCCAGTACTTC
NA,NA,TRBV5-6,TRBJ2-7,CASNSDRSELYEQYF,TGTGCCAGCAACTCTGACAGGTCCGAGCTCTACGAGCAGTACTTC
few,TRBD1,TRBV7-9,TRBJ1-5,CASSPPGTGRNQPQHF,TGTGCCAGCAGCCCCCCTGGGACAGGGAGGAATCAGCCCCAGCATTTT
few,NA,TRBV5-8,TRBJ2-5,CASSLVAGQLIQETQYF,TGTGCCAGCAGCTTGGTGGCAGGGCAGTTGATCCAAGAGACCCAGTACTTC
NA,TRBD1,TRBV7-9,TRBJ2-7,CASSLSPGQGSQDEQYF,TGTGCCAGCAGCCTATCCCCGGGACAGGGGAGTCAGGACGAGCAGTACTTC
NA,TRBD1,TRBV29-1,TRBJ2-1,CSVDTGVGQFF,TGCAGCGTTGACACAGGGGTAGGGCAGTTCTTC
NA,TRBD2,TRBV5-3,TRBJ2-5,CASSFGAGGIQETQYF,TGTGCCAGCAGCTTCGGAGCGGGGGGGATCCAAGAGACCCAGTACTTC
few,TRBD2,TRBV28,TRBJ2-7,CASSFPAGGRYEQYF,TGTGCCAGCAGTTTTCCAGCGGGAGGGAGGTACGAGCAGTACTTC
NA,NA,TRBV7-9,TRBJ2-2,CASSAGITGELSF,TGTGCCAGCAGCGCAGGGATTACCGGGGAGCTGTCTTTT
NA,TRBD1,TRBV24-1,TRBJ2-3,CATSATGANTDTQYF,TGTGCCACCAGTGCAACAGGGGCGAACACAGATACGCAGTATTTT
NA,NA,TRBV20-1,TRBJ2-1,CSAREGPTGEQFF,TGCAGTGCTAGAGAGGGCCCGACCGGTGAGCAGTTCTTC
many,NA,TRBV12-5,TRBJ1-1,CASGQFQTANTEAFF,TGTGCTAGTGGTCAATTCCAGACAGCGAACACTGAAGCTTTCTTT
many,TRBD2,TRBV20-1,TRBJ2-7,CSAPLLQNSVAGEPREQYF,TGCAGTGCACCGCTTTTACAAAACTCGGTAGCGGGAGAACCCAGAGAGCAGTACTTC
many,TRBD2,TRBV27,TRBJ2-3,CASSWFWGTSGTDTQYF,TGTGCCAGCAGTTGGTTCTGGGGGACTAGTGGGACAGATACGCAGTATTTT
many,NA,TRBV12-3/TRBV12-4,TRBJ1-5,CASSLSWGGNQPQHF,TGTGCCAGCAGTTTGAGCTGGGGCGGGAATCAGCCCCAGCATTTT
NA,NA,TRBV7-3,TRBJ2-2,CASSFSSGGGTGELFF,TGTGCCAGCAGCTTCTCGAGCGGAGGGGGGACCGGGGAGCTGTTTTTT
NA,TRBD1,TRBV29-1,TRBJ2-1,CSVETGTGHDEQFF,TGCAGCGTAGAGACCGGGACAGGGCACGATGAGCAGTTCTTC
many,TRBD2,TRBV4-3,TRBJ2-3,CASSQYGTSGADTQYF,TGCGCCAGCAGCCAATACGGGACTAGCGGGGCAGATACGCAGTATTTT